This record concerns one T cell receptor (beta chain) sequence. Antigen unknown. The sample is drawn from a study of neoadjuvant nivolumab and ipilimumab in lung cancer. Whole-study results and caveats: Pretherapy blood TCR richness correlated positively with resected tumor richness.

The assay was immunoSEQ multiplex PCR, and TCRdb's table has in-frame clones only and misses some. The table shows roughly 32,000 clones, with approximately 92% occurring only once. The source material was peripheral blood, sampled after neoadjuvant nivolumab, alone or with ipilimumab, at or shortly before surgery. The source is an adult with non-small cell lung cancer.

CDR3 nucleotide sequence: TGTGCCAGCAGCTTTCTCGGGACACGGTACGAGCAGTACTTC. Translation gives CASSFLGTRYEQYF. This chain links TRBV7-2 with TRBJ2-7; D may be TRBD1 (6 bases). Germline CDR1 reads SGHTA; CDR2 reads FQGNSA. Trimming took off 3 bases at V and 4 bases at J, with 13 bases between the two ends. The CDR3 consists of 14 residues. Filled out from reference TRBV7-2 and TRBJ2-7, the complete variable domain reads GAGVSQSPSNKVTEKGKDVELRCDPISGHTALYWYRQSLGQGLEFLIYFQGNSAPDKSGLPSDRFSAERTGGSVSTLTIQRTQQEDSAVYLCASSFLGTRYEQYFGPGTRLTVT.